These 20 T cell receptor beta chains originate from one sample sequenced in a study of Graves' ophthalmopathy and Graves' hyperthyroidism (dated by TCRdb to 2017 to 2018). The instrument was an Illumina HiSeq 2000. For repertoire sequencing, the TCR beta CDR3 regions were amplified from RNA transcripts. The first round of RT-PCR was done with HTBI primers and the Qiagen OneStep RT-PCR kit, and was followed by a second round of multiplex PCR, then size selection and purification. The public reads were reanalyzed by TCRdb: fastp trimming at Q25, MiXCR alignment, in-frame beta chains only. Each CDR3 protein appears once, grouped with its most common genes and DNA. For this sample there are some 380,000 distinct CDR3 sequences; about 16% appear just once. Of the sample, roughly 7% falls within the top ten clones. The sequencing input was peripheral blood. Receptors were obtained from a woman aged 18-29 years with stable Graves' hyperthyroidism. Donor details come from another sample of the same person, matched by shared clones.

This clonotype was observed many times. The gene calls are TRBV6-1 and TRBJ2-4, with D hard to call. The germline V gene has CDR1 MNHNS and CDR2 SASEGT. V was trimmed by 2 bases and J by 1 base, leaving 3 bases between them. This CDR3 is 13 amino acids long. The CDR3 loop is CASSEQAKNIQYF. DNA for the CDR3: TGTGCCAGCAGTGAACAGGCCAAAAACATTCAGTACTTC.

This clonotype came up a few times. V is TRBV5-1 and J is TRBJ1-5; D is unclear. Trimming pared 2 bases from V and 0 bases from J, leaving 6 bases between. CDR1 and CDR2 (germline): SGHRS, YFSETQ. The CDR3 covers 14 residues. CDR3 DNA: TGCGCCAGCAGCTTTCTAATTAGCAATCAGCCCCAGCATTTT. Translation: CASSFLISNQPQHF.

This clonotype was recorded a few times. V and J are TRBV12-3 or TRBV12-4 and TRBJ1-5; D is unclear. V gave up 6 bases and J gave up 4 bases, with 16 bases separating them. The CDR3 has 15 residues. The CDR3: CASSKPRGKNQPQHF. In nucleotides, the CDR3 is TGTGCCAGCAGCAAACCCCGGGGTAAAAATCAGCCCCAGCATTTT.

This clonotype was seen repeatedly, ten times or more. V gene TRBV20-1 combines with J gene TRBJ1-6; maybe TRBD1 (5 bases). V shed 0 bases and J shed 1 base, with 13 bases lying between them. The germline V gene has CDR1 DFQATT and CDR2 SNEGSKA (reference sequence). The CDR3 has 17 amino acids. The CDR3 sequence is CSARDLVGGSYNSPLHF. CDR3 DNA: TGCAGTGCTAGAGATCTGGTCGGGGGTTCCTATAATTCACCCCTCCACTTT.

The V gene is TRBV4-1, the J gene TRBJ2-6; the match to TRBD1 covers 12 bases. V was clipped by 0 bases and J by 12 bases; unmatched bases: 6. Germline values: CDR1 MGHRA, CDR2 YSYEKL. CDR3 size: 16 residues. CDR3 loop: CASSQEGQGASSVLTF. In DNA form, the CDR3 reads TGCGCCAGCAGCCAAGAGGGACAGGGGGCTTCCAGCGTCCTGACTTTC.

This clonotype was counted at least ten times. The gene calls are TRBV12-3 or TRBV12-4 and TRBJ1-1, with unresolved D. V lost 4 bases, J lost 0 bases, and 9 bases lay in between. The CDR3 contains 14 residues. The chain's CDR3 is CASSSGVLNTEAFF. The CDR3 DNA sequence: TGTGCCAGCAGTTCCGGAGTATTGAACACTGAAGCTTTCTTT.

This clonotype was observed once. The conserved phenylalanine or tryptophan normally closing the CDR3 is absent here, so this likely arose from a read error. This chain uses TRBV20-1 with TRBJ2-2; 10 nucleotides line up with TRBD1. Trimming removed 3 bases from V and 0 bases from J; junction bases left unmatched: 7. CDR1 and CDR2 (germline): DFQATT, SNEGSKA (reference sequence). This CDR3 has 17 amino acids. The chain's CDR3 is CSARRGGQGANTGELFY. The CDR3 nucleotides read TGCAGTGCTAGGAGGGGTGGACAGGGGGCGAACACCGGGGAGCTGTTTTAT.

The V gene is TRBV12-3 or TRBV12-4, the J gene TRBJ2-2, with D unclear. The CDR3 is 14 amino acids. Trimming stripped 6 bases from V and 1 base from J, with 9 bases between. In DNA form, the CDR3 reads TGTGCCAGCAGCTTTTCACAGAACACCGGGGAGCTGTTTTTT. Amino acids: CASSFSQNTGELFF.

The genes are TRBV2 and TRBJ1-5, with D possibly being TRBD1 (5 bases). In germline, CDR1 is SNHLY, CDR2 FYNNEI. The CDR3 is 15 residues long. V gave up 4 bases and J gave up 1 base, with 11 bases separating them. CDR3 DNA sequence: TGTGCCAGCAGTGGGGGGAGACAGAGCAATCAGCCCCAGCATTTT. This encodes CASSGGRQSNQPQHF.

This clonotype was recorded once. One end of the junction does not line up with germline, which may come from a read error. CDR3 sequence reads: CASSWQEVATYDQYF. The CDR3 DNA reads TGTGCCAGCAGCTGGCAGGAAGTCGCCACCTACGATCAGTACTTC. This chain connects TRBV6-1 to TRBJ2-7; D unclear. The CDR3 is made up of 15 amino acids. Per germline, CDR1 MNHNS and CDR2 SASEGT.

This clonotype was recorded many times. This chain connects TRBV3-1 to TRBJ1-2, with TRBD1 matching 7 bases. The V segment lost 1 base and the J segment 6 bases; nucleotides outside the gene matches: 8. Germline CDR1 reads LGHDT; CDR2 reads YNNKEL (reference sequence). The CDR3 consists of 15 residues. In DNA form, the CDR3 reads TGTGCCAGCAGCCAAGTCCCCGACAGGGTAGATGGCTACACCTTC. This translates into CASSQVPDRVDGYTF.

Many counts were recorded for this clonotype. This chain uses TRBV20-1 with TRBJ1-1, with 7 bases lining up with TRBD1. The J segment lost 3 bases and the V segment lost 5 bases, leaving 9 bases of the junction unmatched. This CDR3 contains 14 residues. Germline V gene lookup returns CDR1 DFQATT and CDR2 SNEGSKA (reference sequence). The CDR3 sequence: CSAREGGRDTEAFF. The CDR3 coding sequence is TGCAGTGCTCGTGAAGGGGGCAGGGACACTGAAGCTTTCTTT.

This clonotype was seen only a few times. The junction and the germline gene differ at one end; a read error may be behind it. The CDR3 coding sequence is TGCAGTGCTTGGGACGCCGAGAACACCGGGGAGCTGTGTTTT. Residues: CSAWDAENTGELCF. This chain links TRBV20-1 with TRBJ2-2; D possibly uses TRBD1 or TRBD2 (5 bases each). CDR3 length equals 14 residues. CDR1 DFQATT and CDR2 SNEGSKA come from the germline V gene (reference sequence).

The chain combines TRBV6-1 with TRBJ1-2, with D perhaps TRBD1 (6 bases). Germline V CDR1 and CDR2: MNHNS, SASEGT. CDR3 length: 12 amino acids. Trimming took 5 bases from V and 7 from J, leaving 11 bases between them. CDR3 sequence (DNA): TGTGCCAGCAGTCTCGGGACATCTGGCTACACCTTC. Protein product: CASSLGTSGYTF.

At least ten counts were recorded for this clonotype. The rearrangement uses TRBV24-1 and TRBJ2-2; D call uncertain. Deletions cut 7 bases from V and 1 base from J, with 6 bases between. The CDR3 has 13 amino acids. CDR1 is KGHDR and CDR2 is SFDVKD in the germline V gene. The CDR3 is CATRNGNTGELFF. The CDR3 region has the DNA TGTGCCACCAGAAACGGGAACACCGGGGAGCTGTTTTTT.

Ten or more counts support this clonotype. J is TRBJ2-7 and V is TRBV11-3; D not resolved. Looked up from germline, CDR1 is SGHNT and CDR2 is YENEEA. V lost 1 base to trimming and J lost 7 bases, with 11 bases between them. The CDR3 extends over 13 amino acids. CDR3 region: CASSLGTIGEQYF. CDR3 sequence (DNA): TGTGCCAGCAGCTTAGGAACAATAGGGGAGCAGTACTTC.

This clonotype was picked up one time. V gene TRBV6-1 combines with J gene TRBJ2-7, with TRBD1 as a possible D gene (5 bases). Germline V lookup: CDR1 MNHNS, CDR2 SASEGT. V gave up 3 bases and J gave up 4 bases, with 13 bases separating them. The CDR3 contains 14 residues. The CDR3 nucleotides are TGTGCCAGCAGTGAGCAGGGCGCGGTGTACGAGCAGTACTTC. Residues: CASSEQGAVYEQYF.

This clonotype has just a few counts. The rearrangement links TRBV12-3 or TRBV12-4 to TRBJ1-6; D is perhaps TRBD1 (6 bases). V dropped 3 bases and J dropped 10 bases, with 16 bases sitting between them. There are 15 residues in the CDR3. Written as DNA, the CDR3 is TGTGCCAGCAGTTTTTGGGGGGGCGCGGGATCACCCCTCCACTTT. This gives the protein CASSFWGGAGSPLHF.

This clonotype has ten or more counts. CDR3 sequence reads: CASSGGGNYGYTF. CDR3 in DNA: TGTGCCAGCAGTGGGGGGGGTAACTATGGCTACACCTTC. The chain recombines TRBV12-3 or TRBV12-4 with TRBJ1-2; a possible D gene is TRBD1 (5 bases). V lost 5 bases and J 1 base, leaving 8 bases between the germline ends. This CDR3 has 13 amino acids.

This clonotype came up many times. The chain carries TRBV12-3 or TRBV12-4 and TRBJ1-1; no clear D gene. The CDR3 contains 13 residues. V was pared by 3 bases and J by 5 bases, with 10 bases between. The CDR3 DNA is TGTGCCAGCAGTTTCCCGTGGGGAACTGAAGCTTTCTTT. This encodes CASSFPWGTEAFF.